These T cell receptor beta chains were read from a single sample in a study of shared T cell receptors in the human thymus. Data came from immunoSEQ multiplex PCR; TCRdb stores just in-frame clones and leaves some out. The table has hundreds of thousands of clones, around 87% seen once; the top ten hold under 0.01%. These data were also filed under a second study, of human thymus T cells.

The specimen was thymocytes. These receptors all come from a boy in the first two years of life with a congenital heart defect. The CDR3 runs from the conserved cysteine through the conserved F or W. The order of the fields is V gene, J gene, CDR3 length, clone size, D gene, CDR3 protein, CDR3 DNA. A D gene is named only where the DNA matches it firmly. Not all rows give a size; the values are once, few, many and, for expanded clones, a class.

>TRBV7-6|TRBJ1-3|18|few|-
CASSLSPREVPSGNTIYF
TGTGCCAGCAGCTTATCCCCCCGCGAGGTTCCCTCTGGAAACACCATATATTTT
>TRBV30|TRBJ1-1|20|-|TRBD1
CAWRAGTGDVVEEKGTEAFF
TGTGCCTGGAGGGCCGGGACAGGGGATGTCGTAGAGGAGAAAGGCACTGAAGCTTTCTTT
>TRBV28|TRBJ2-2|16|-|-
CASSPKPYPNTGELFF
TGTGCCAGCAGTCCTAAACCCTACCCGAACACCGGGGAGCTGTTTTTT
>TRBV15|TRBJ2-4|17|once|TRBD1
CATSTKTGAVAKNIQYF
TGTGCCACCAGCACCAAGACAGGGGCAGTAGCCAAAAACATTCAGTACTTC
>TRBV11-2|TRBJ2-1|18|-|TRBD2
CASSSGPLAGGGYNEQFF
TGTGCCAGCAGCTCGGGGCCCTTAGCGGGAGGGGGCTACAATGAGCAGTTCTTC
>TRBV18|TRBJ1-2|17|few|-
CASSPEFTGSPNYGYTF
TGTGCCAGCTCACCGGAGTTTACAGGGTCCCCTAACTATGGCTACACCTTC
>TRBV7-8|TRBJ2-3|17|-|TRBD2
CASSFRLAATCTDTQYF
TGTGCCAGCAGCTTTCGACTAGCGGCCACTTGCACAGATACGCAGTATTTT
>TRBV7-9|TRBJ2-2|15|-|-
CASSPRAGNTGELFF
TGTGCCAGCAGCCCTCGAGCGGGTAATACCGGGGAGCTGTTTTTT
>TRBV4-3|TRBJ2-2|17|once|TRBD1
CASSQESTGVDTGELFF
TGCGCCAGCAGCCAAGAAAGCACAGGGGTGGACACCGGGGAGCTGTTTTTT
>TRBV7-8|TRBJ1-5|15|once|-
CASSSSTDSNQPQHF
TGTGCCAGCAGCTCGTCCACTGATAGCAATCAGCCCCAGCATTTT
>TRBV14|TRBJ2-2|16|-|-
CASSQAGSGSTGELFF
TGTGCCAGCAGCCAAGCTGGTAGCGGTAGCACCGGGGAGCTGTTTTTT
>TRBV28|TRBJ2-2|20|-|TRBD2
CASSLYLGTSGRVVRGELFF
TGTGCCAGCAGTTTATACCTAGGGACTAGCGGGAGGGTGGTCCGCGGGGAGCTGTTTTTT
>TRBV7-2|TRBJ2-5|16|-|TRBD1
CASSPGQGRFQETQYF
TGTGCCAGCAGCCCTGGACAGGGAAGGTTCCAAGAGACCCAGTACTTC
>TRBV10-2|TRBJ2-7|14|-|-
CASSGQAHSYEQYF
TGCGCCAGCAGTGGACAGGCCCACTCCTACGAGCAGTACTTC
>TRBV5-4|TRBJ2-2|13|-|-
CASSYRNTGELFF
TGTGCCAGCAGCTACAGGAACACCGGGGAGCTGTTTTTT
>TRBV7-6|TRBJ2-3|14|-|TRBD2
CASSWRESFLAQYF
TGTGCCAGCAGCTGGCGGGAGTCGTTTTTGGCGCAGTATTTT
>TRBV27|TRBJ2-7|13|-|TRBD2
CATLASGSYEQYF
TGTGCCACCTTGGCTAGCGGATCCTACGAGCAGTACTTC
>TRBV27|TRBJ2-1|14|few|TRBD2
CASSLAGANNEQFF
TGTGCCAGCAGTTTAGCGGGAGCTAACAATGAGCAGTTCTTC
>TRBV2|TRBJ2-7|14|once|TRBD1
CASREQGSSYEQYF
TGTGCCAGCAGGGAACAGGGGTCTTCCTACGAGCAGTACTTC
>TRBV28|TRBJ2-1|14|-|-
CASSLSPSSNEQFF
TGTGCCAGCAGTTTATCCCCTAGCTCCAATGAGCAGTTCTTC
>TRBV27|TRBJ2-7|17|-|-
CASSPIPPGDKTYEQYF
TGTGCCAGCAGTCCTATCCCGCCAGGGGATAAGACCTACGAGCAGTACTTC
>TRBV2|TRBJ2-3|15|-|-
CASSESPGARDTQYF
TGTGCCAGCAGTGAATCCCCGGGTGCCCGAGATACGCAGTATTTT
>TRBV28|TRBJ1-1|24|-|TRBD1
CASSLKYPGSRDRGLNWGFTEAFF
TGTGCCAGCAGTTTGAAATACCCCGGTTCTCGGGACAGGGGGCTTAATTGGGGATTCACTGAAGCTTTCTTT
>TRBV4-3|TRBJ2-1|21|-|-
CASSQDLSESEFSPSYNEQFF
TGCGCCAGCAGCCAAGATCTATCGGAAAGCGAATTCTCCCCCTCCTACAATGAGCAGTTCTTC
>TRBV4-1|TRBJ2-2|20|-|TRBD2
CASSQDRSAGLAGRGGELFF
TGCGCCAGCAGCCAAGATCGATCTGCGGGACTAGCGGGACGGGGCGGGGAGCTGTTTTTT
>TRBV5-6|TRBJ2-7|16|-|TRBD1
CASSVNRGHHGREQYF
TGTGCCAGCAGCGTCAACAGGGGGCATCACGGACGGGAGCAGTACTTC
>TRBV7-9|TRBJ2-2|19|-|-
CASSLLRETGLASTGELFF
TGTGCCAGCAGCTTACTTCGGGAAACCGGGCTAGCGAGCACCGGGGAGCTGTTTTTT
>TRBV5-6|TRBJ2-1|14|-|TRBD2
CASSPSGGANEQFF
TGTGCCAGCAGCCCTAGCGGGGGGGCCAATGAGCAGTTCTTC
>TRBV19|TRBJ2-1|17|-|TRBD2
CASSIDPQRQGGNEQFF
TGTGCCAGTAGTATAGATCCCCAGAGGCAGGGAGGGAATGAGCAGTTCTTC
>TRBV10-1|TRBJ2-1|15|-|TRBD1
CASSVGTGGFNEQFF
TGCGCCAGCAGCGTGGGGACAGGAGGCTTCAATGAGCAGTTCTTC
>TRBV19|TRBJ2-3|14|-|TRBD2
CASRPGLTTDTQYF
TGTGCCAGTAGACCGGGACTAACCACAGATACGCAGTATTTT
>TRBV4-3|TRBJ2-3|14|-|-
CASSHRGSTDTQYF
TGCGCCAGCAGCCACCGGGGGAGCACAGATACGCAGTATTTT
>TRBV4-2|TRBJ1-3|15|few|-
CASSQVPVEVRTIYF
TGTGCCAGCAGCCAAGTTCCGGTTGAGGTTAGGACCATATATTTT
>TRBV5-1|TRBJ2-5|13|few|-
CASSLRDKETQYF
TGCGCCAGCAGCTTAAGGGACAAAGAGACCCAGTACTTC
>TRBV4-3|TRBJ2-7|14|-|-
CASSQASGGYEQYF
TGCGCCAGCAGCCAAGCCAGCGGAGGATACGAGCAGTACTTC
>TRBV19|TRBJ2-7|14|once|TRBD1
CASSMVDRGSEQYF
TGTGCCAGTAGTATGGTGGACAGGGGCTCCGAGCAGTACTTC
>TRBV11-2|TRBJ2-1|19|-|-
CASSLEGQDREVSYNEQFF
TGTGCCAGCAGCTTAGAGGGACAGGACCGGGAGGTCTCCTACAATGAGCAGTTCTTC
>TRBV28|TRBJ1-5|15|-|-
CASSFDRYSNQPQHF
TGTGCCAGCAGTTTTGACAGATATAGCAATCAGCCCCAGCATTTT